This T cell receptor (beta chain) is from a study of technical replicates of blood from a few donors. The assay was immunoSEQ multiplex PCR, and TCRdb's table has in-frame clones only and misses some. The sample has about 83,000 clones, approximately 94% seen once. With 4 bases clipped from V and 1 base from J, the junction kept 12 bases outside the gene matches. From germline, CDR1 is SEHNR and CDR2 FQNEAQ (reference sequence). The CDR3 is 18 amino acids. J is TRBJ1-5 and V is TRBV7-9; 8 bases fit TRBD1. The TCR sequence derives from a human donor in good health. The sample consisted of T cells isolated from PBMCs. CDR3 sequence: CASSSGQGEAESNQPQHF. The CDR3 bases are TGTGCCAGCAGCTCTGGACAGGGTGAAGCGGAAAGCAATCAGCCCCAGCATTTT.